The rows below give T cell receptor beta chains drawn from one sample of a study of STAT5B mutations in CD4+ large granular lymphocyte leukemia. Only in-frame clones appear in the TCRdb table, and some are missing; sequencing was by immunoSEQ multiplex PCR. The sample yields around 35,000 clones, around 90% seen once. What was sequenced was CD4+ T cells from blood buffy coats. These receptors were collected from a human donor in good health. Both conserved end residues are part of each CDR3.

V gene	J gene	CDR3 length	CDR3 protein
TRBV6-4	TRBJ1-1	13	CASSDGTNTEAFF
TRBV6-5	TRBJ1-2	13	CASSRDRNYGYTF
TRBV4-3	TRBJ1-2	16	CASSQDLGGQLGDYTF
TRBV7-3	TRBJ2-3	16	CASSQGLAGGSDTQYF
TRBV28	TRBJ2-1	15	CASSVTEPIDNEQFF
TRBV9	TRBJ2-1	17	CASSVGPASGTDNEQFF
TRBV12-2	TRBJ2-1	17	CASRRGGGRVSYNEQFF
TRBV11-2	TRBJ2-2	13	CASSLQVSGELFF
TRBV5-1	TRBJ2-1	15	CASSLAPGVNNEQFF
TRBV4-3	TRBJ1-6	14	CASSQESDNSPLHF
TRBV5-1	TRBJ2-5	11	CASSLQETQYF
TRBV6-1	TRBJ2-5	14	CASSGGRIIETQYF
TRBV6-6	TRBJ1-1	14	CASSWPGGSTEAFF
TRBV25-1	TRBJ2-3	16	CASSLNPGRGTDTQYF
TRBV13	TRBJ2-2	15	CASRQRDFYTGELFF
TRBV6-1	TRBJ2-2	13	CASSELGSGELFF
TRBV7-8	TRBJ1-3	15	CASSISLTPGNTIYF
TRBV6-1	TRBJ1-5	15	CASSGTGFSNQPQHF
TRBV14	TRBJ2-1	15	CASSPMPGLADEQFF
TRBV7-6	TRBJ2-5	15	CASSLQGGRAETQYF
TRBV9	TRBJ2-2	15	CASSGGPSYTGELFF
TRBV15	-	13	CATSRTTGDEQYF
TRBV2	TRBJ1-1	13	CASRRGLNTEAFF
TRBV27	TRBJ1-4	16	CASSLTLRGPNEKLFF
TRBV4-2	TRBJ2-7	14	CASSPSTNSYEQYF
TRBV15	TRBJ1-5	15	CATSRGQGWNQPQHF
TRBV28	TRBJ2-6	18	CASSFLTGGVSGANVLTF
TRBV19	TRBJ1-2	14	CASRSGTGSRGYTF
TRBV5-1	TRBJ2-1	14	CASSLQGSGNEQFF
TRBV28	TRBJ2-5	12	CASSLQQETQYF
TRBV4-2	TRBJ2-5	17	CASSRGLAGGLGETQYF
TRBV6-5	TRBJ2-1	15	CASSSPGGSYNEQFF
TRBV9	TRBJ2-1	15	CASSPTTSGGNEQFF
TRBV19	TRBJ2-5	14	CASSGTSGQETQYF
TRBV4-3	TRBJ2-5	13	CASSRGVKETQYF
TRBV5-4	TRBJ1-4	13	CASSSGQGEKLFF
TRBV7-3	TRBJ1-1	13	CASSFGRDTEAFF
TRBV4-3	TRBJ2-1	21	CASSQEVDVSGRASSYNEQFF
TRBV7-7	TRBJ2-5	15	CASSLGGGGLKTQYF
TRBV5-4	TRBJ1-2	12	CASSLEGYGYTF
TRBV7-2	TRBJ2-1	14	CASSLDRAYNEQFF
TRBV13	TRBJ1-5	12	CASSFENQPQHF
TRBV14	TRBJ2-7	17	CASSRTVSWRGGYEQYF
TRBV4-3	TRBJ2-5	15	CASSPGLAGGETQYF